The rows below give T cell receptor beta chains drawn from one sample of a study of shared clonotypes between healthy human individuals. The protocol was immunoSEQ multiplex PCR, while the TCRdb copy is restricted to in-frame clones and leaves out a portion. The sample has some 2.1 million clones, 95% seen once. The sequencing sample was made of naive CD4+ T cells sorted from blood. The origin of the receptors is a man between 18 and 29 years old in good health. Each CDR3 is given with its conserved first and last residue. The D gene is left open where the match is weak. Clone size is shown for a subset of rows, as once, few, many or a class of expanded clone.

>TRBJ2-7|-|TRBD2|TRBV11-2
CASSLVDVAGTYEQYF
TGTGCCAGCAGCTTAGTAGATGTAGCGGGAACCTACGAGCAGTACTTC
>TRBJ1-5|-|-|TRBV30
CAWGGSSNQPQHF
TGTGCCTGGGGAGGATCTAGCAATCAGCCCCAGCATTTT
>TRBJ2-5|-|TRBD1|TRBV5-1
CASSLVGRLGQGGETQYF
TGCGCCAGCAGCTTGGTGGGAAGACTGGGACAGGGGGGAGAGACCCAGTACTTC
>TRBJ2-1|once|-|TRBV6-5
CASSYRRALGGEQFF
TGTGCCAGCAGTTATAGAAGGGCCCTCGGCGGAGAGCAGTTCTTC
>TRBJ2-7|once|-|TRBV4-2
CASSQEARFLDEQYF
TGTGCCAGCAGCCAAGAGGCAAGGTTCTTGGACGAGCAGTACTTC
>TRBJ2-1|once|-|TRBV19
CASSIEALISYNEQFF
TGTGCCAGTAGTATAGAGGCGCTTATCTCCTACAATGAGCAGTTCTTC
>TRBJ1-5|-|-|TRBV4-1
CASSQGLQDFNQPQHF
TGCGCCAGCAGCCAAGGTTTACAAGACTTCAATCAGCCCCAGCATTTT
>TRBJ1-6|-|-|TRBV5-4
CASSLGNAGNSPLHF
TGTGCCAGCAGCTTAGGTAACGCGGGGAATTCACCCCTCCACTTT
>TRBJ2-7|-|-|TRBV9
CASSVGDGTFNYEQYF
TGTGCCAGCAGCGTTGGGGACGGGACATTTAACTACGAGCAGTACTTC
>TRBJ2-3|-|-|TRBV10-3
CAISRAEYTDTQYF
TGTGCCATCAGCCGAGCGGAATACACAGATACGCAGTATTTT
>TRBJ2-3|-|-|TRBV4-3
CASSQGPLSTDTQYF
TGCGCCAGCAGCCAGGGACCGCTTAGCACAGATACGCAGTATTTT
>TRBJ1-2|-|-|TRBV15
CATSRDPTGSHGYTF
TGTGCCACCAGCAGAGACCCAACAGGGAGTCACGGCTACACCTTC
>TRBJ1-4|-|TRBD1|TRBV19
CASSAGQGATNEKLFF
TGTGCCAGTAGCGCGGGACAGGGTGCAACTAATGAAAAACTGTTTTTT
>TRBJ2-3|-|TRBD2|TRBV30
CAWILAGAGAQYF
TGTGCCTGGATACTAGCGGGGGCCGGAGCGCAGTATTTT
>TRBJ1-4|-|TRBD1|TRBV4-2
CASSGGDRVDEKLFF
TGTGCCAGCAGCGGGGGCGACAGGGTGGATGAAAAACTGTTTTTT
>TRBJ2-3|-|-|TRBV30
CAWSVASTSTDTQYF
TGTGCCTGGAGTGTGGCTAGTACTAGCACAGATACGCAGTATTTT
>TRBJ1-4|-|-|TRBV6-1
CASSARGGKGATNEKLFF
TGTGCCAGCAGTGCCCGCGGGGGAAAGGGGGCAACTAATGAAAAACTGTTTTTT
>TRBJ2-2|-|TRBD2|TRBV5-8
CASSKGLVDAGELFF
TGTGCCAGCAGCAAGGGACTAGTTGATGCCGGGGAGCTGTTTTTT
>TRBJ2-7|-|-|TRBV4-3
CASSQDMGTGSYEQYF
TGCGCCAGCAGCCAAGATATGGGTACGGGGTCCTACGAGCAGTACTTC
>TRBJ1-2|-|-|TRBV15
CATSSTYGVRGYTF
TGTGCCACCAGCTCAACCTACGGAGTACGCGGCTACACCTTC
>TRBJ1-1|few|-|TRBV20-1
CSARANTEAFF
TGCAGTGCTAGAGCGAACACTGAAGCTTTCTTT
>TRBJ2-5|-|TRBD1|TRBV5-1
CASSVQQGASTETQYF
TGCGCCAGCAGCGTACAACAGGGGGCCTCAACAGAGACCCAGTACTTC
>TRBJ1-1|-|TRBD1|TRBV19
CASSTRTGLNTEAFF
TGTGCCAGTAGTACCCGGACAGGGCTGAACACTGAAGCTTTCTTT